This section outlines one T cell receptor beta chain sequence together with its context. Sequencing was performed with immunoSEQ multiplex PCR; in TCRdb, only in-frame clones are kept and a portion is missing. The sample comprises tens of thousands of clones, 94% of which are singletons, and around 0.84% rests with the top ten. This record comes from a study of T cell changes during pregnancy in multiple sclerosis. V dropped 0 bases and J dropped 6 bases, with 27 bases sitting between them. The germline V gene has CDR1 SGDLS and CDR2 YYNGEE. CDR3 length: 19 amino acids. Sequencing was performed on peripheral blood, taken in the third trimester of pregnancy. The TCR sequence derives from a female donor with multiple sclerosis, enrolled in a pregnancy study. This rearrangement joins TRBV9 to TRBJ1-2; a weak D match, TRBD1 (6 bases). CDR3 protein: CASSVATRGGGGPSNGYTF. The CDR3, as DNA: TGTGCCAGCAGCGTAGCTACGAGGGGAGGCGGGGGCCCTTCGAATGGCTACACCTTC.